This is a list of T cell receptor beta chains from one sample in a study of T cell responses to AZD1222 COVID-19 vaccine. Repertoires were generated with immunoSEQ multiplex PCR, while TCRdb's copy carries only in-frame clones and drops some. The table lists roughly 150,000 clones, roughly 90% of them singletons. Source: peripheral blood, taken 28 days after the second AZD1222 dose. Source of these receptors: an adult who received the AZD1222 COVID-19 vaccine. CDR3s include the opening cysteine and the closing phenylalanine or tryptophan. The order of the fields is CDR3 DNA, CDR3 protein, V gene, D gene, J gene, clone size. The D gene is left open where the match is weak. The size of a clone is reported for some rows only, either as once, few or many, or as a class for expanded clones.

TGTGCCAGCAGCAACACCGGGACAGTCTCCTACGAGCAGTACTTC | CASSNTGTVSYEQYF | TRBV7-9 | TRBD1 | TRBJ2-7 | NA
TGTGCCTGGAGTGTATGGAGCCAGATGAACACTGAAGCTTTCTTT | CAWSVWSQMNTEAFF | TRBV30 | NA | TRBJ1-1 | NA
TGTGCCAGCAGCTTGACCGGGGCCTACACCTTC | CASSLTGAYTF | TRBV5-6 | NA | TRBJ1-2 | NA
TGTGCCACCAGTCCCTCTTCGGGACTGCTGAATGAGCAGTTCTTC | CATSPSSGLLNEQFF | TRBV24-1 | NA | TRBJ2-1 | NA
TGTGCCAGCTCACAAGACAGAAAGAACACTGAAGCTTTCTTT | CASSQDRKNTEAFF | TRBV18 | NA | TRBJ1-1 | NA
TGTGCCAGCAGGGCCACCTTGGGCGGGGTCGCGCGTGGGTCGCAGTATTTT | CASRATLGGVARGSQYF | TRBV9 | NA | TRBJ2-3 | NA
TGTGCCAGCAGCGTATTGGAGAACACTGAAGCTTTCTTT | CASSVLENTEAFF | TRBV9 | NA | TRBJ1-1 | NA
TGTGCCAGCAGCCCGTGGGACCCCGGGGATGAGCAGTTCTTC | CASSPWDPGDEQFF | TRBV9 | NA | TRBJ2-1 | NA
TGTGCCAGCAGTCCAGCTAACCTGGGACAGGGAAACTACGAGCAGTACTTC | CASSPANLGQGNYEQYF | TRBV28 | TRBD1 | TRBJ2-7 | NA
TGTGCCACCAGTGATCCAAATAGCGGGGGGTTCAGCAATGAGCAGTTCTTC | CATSDPNSGGFSNEQFF | TRBV24-1 | TRBD2 | TRBJ2-1 | NA
TGCAGCCCCGGTCGGACTAACACAGATACGCAGTATTTT | CSPGRTNTDTQYF | TRBV29-1 | NA | TRBJ2-3 | once
TGTGCCAGCAGCCAGACTAGGGGGGGGAGGCAGTATTTT | CASSQTRGGRQYF | TRBV6-5 | NA | TRBJ2-3 | NA
TGCGCCAGCAGCTCACCCGGACAACGGGAGAGTACTGAAGCTTTCTTT | CASSSPGQRESTEAFF | TRBV4-1 | NA | TRBJ1-1 | NA
TGTGCCAACTCGCCTGAAAGGGCTGGGAATCAGCCCCAGCATTTT | CANSPERAGNQPQHF | TRBV2 | NA | TRBJ1-5 | NA
TGTGCCACCAGCAGGGGTCGGACAGGGAAGAATGAGCAGTTCTTC | CATSRGRTGKNEQFF | TRBV15 | TRBD1 | TRBJ2-1 | NA
TGTGCCAGCAGCGGTGTGGGACAGGGGACTGAAGCTTTCTTT | CASSGVGQGTEAFF | TRBV9 | TRBD1 | TRBJ1-1 | NA
TGTGCCAGCTCACGTGGAAGCAAAGACGAGCAGTACTTC | CASSRGSKDEQYF | TRBV18 | NA | TRBJ2-7 | NA
TGTGCCAGTAGTAGCCGGAGGAACACCGGGGAGCTGTTTTTT | CASSSRRNTGELFF | TRBV19 | NA | TRBJ2-2 | NA
TGTGCCTGGAGTGCGGGTTATCAGCCCCAGCATTTT | CAWSAGYQPQHF | TRBV30 | NA | TRBJ1-5 | NA
TGCGCCAGCAGCTTAAGGACTGGTGGTAGATACAATGAGCAGTTCTTC | CASSLRTGGRYNEQFF | TRBV5-1 | NA | TRBJ2-1 | few
TGTGCCAGCTCACCACAGGGAGCGAACACTGAAGCTTTCTTT | CASSPQGANTEAFF | TRBV18 | NA | TRBJ1-1 | NA
TGTGCCTGGAGTGGCGGAAGACTAGCGGGAGGCCCGGGGGGGGCCAACGTCCTGACTTTC | CAWSGGRLAGGPGGANVLTF | TRBV30 | TRBD2 | TRBJ2-6 | once
TGTGCCAGCAGTTTAGCGGTGAGCTCCTACGAGCAGTACTTC | CASSLAVSSYEQYF | TRBV27 | NA | TRBJ2-7 | NA
TGTGCCAGCGCCGAGGGGGGCGGGCCCGCAGGAACGCAGTATTTT | CASAEGGGPAGTQYF | TRBV28 | NA | TRBJ2-3 | once
TGTGCCAGCAGCTTATTCGGGGCGCAAAGTGAGCAGTTCTTC | CASSLFGAQSEQFF | TRBV7-2 | NA | TRBJ2-1 | NA
TGTGCCAGCAGTCTTAAGGGAAACCCCTACGAGCAGTACTTC | CASSLKGNPYEQYF | TRBV7-9 | NA | TRBJ2-7 | NA
TGTGCCAGCAGTTTTGGGGTAGCGGGAGAATTTTTCGATGAGCAGTTCTTC | CASSFGVAGEFFDEQFF | TRBV28 | TRBD2 | TRBJ2-1 | NA
TGTGCCAGTAGTACGACAGGCTTCCCCTATGGCTACACCTTC | CASSTTGFPYGYTF | TRBV19 | NA | TRBJ1-2 | NA
TGTGCCAGCAGTTCGACAGTCAACTATGGCTACACCTTC | CASSSTVNYGYTF | TRBV6-5 | NA | TRBJ1-2 | NA
TGTGCCAGCAGCCGGACTAGCGGGAGAACAGATACGCAGTATTTT | CASSRTSGRTDTQYF | TRBV7-3 | TRBD2 | TRBJ2-3 | NA
TGCGCCAGCAGCTTGGTCCCGGGGACCGATCAGCCCCAGCATTTT | CASSLVPGTDQPQHF | TRBV5-1 | NA | TRBJ1-5 | NA